This note documents a single T cell receptor (beta chain) sequence. Its antigen is as yet unknown. The sample originates from a study of cytomegalovirus exposure and HLA in healthy donors. Background on the study: Of the donors genotyped, 398 in all, 75% to 85% fell in the Caucasian-associated ancestry cluster. Study-wide findings and caveats: Apparent HLA restriction characterized most CMV-associated TCR beta chains in a later analysis. An ancestry cluster, one associated with Asian ancestry, reportedly showed fewer N-insertions than the approximately 650-donor mean in a later analysis. Most subjects had HLA-A and HLA-B alleles reportedly predicted accurately by TCR beta sequences.

Germline lookup yields CDR1 SGHTA and CDR2 FQGNSA. V lost 5 bases, J lost 2 bases, and 13 bases lay in between. This CDR3 contains 14 residues. With 60 Vbeta and 13 Jbeta primers, the PCR was carried out. Libraries were prepared by immunoSEQ multiplex PCR; TCRdb keeps only in-frame clonotypes and omits some of them. In the table there are about 90,000 clones, just under 90% of which are singletons. The sequence derives from a man aged 18 to 30 in good health and CMV-seronegative. The rearrangement joins TRBV7-2 to TRBJ2-7; maybe TRBD1 (5 bases). The sequenced material came from PBMCs. CDR3 DNA: TGTGCCAGCAGCAAGCGCAGGGATGCCTACGAGCAGTACTTC. Residues: CASSKRRDAYEQYF. Complete variable domain (other parts from reference TRBV7-2 and TRBJ2-7): GAGVSQSPSNKVTEKGKDVELRCDPISGHTALYWYRQSLGQGLEFLIYFQGNSAPDKSGLPSDRFSAERTGGSVSTLTIQRTQQEDSAVYLCASSKRRDAYEQYFGPGTRLTVT.